Shown below are 29 T cell receptor beta chains from a single sample sequenced in a study of T cell responses to AZD1222 COVID-19 vaccine. Method: immunoSEQ multiplex PCR; TCRdb's copy keeps in-frame clones and lacks some. The data contain 150,000 to 200,000 clones, around nine tenths of them singletons. This sample comprised peripheral blood, obtained on day 0 of AZD1222 vaccination. The source is an adult in good health.

The rearrangement links TRBV11-1 to TRBJ2-1; 8 nucleotides match TRBD2. The CDR3 totals 15 residues. V shed 5 bases and J 8 bases; nucleotides not matched to a gene: 11. Germline assignment: CDR1 SGHAT and CDR2 FQDESV (reference sequence). Written as DNA, the CDR3 is TGTGCCAGCAGCGCTCGGGAGGGCCTCCCCGATGAGCAGTTCTTC. Translated, it gives CASSAREGLPDEQFF.

CDR3 amino acids: CASSVSGNTEAFF. The CDR3 coding sequence is TGTGCCAGCAGCGTTTCAGGGAACACTGAAGCTTTCTTT. V usage is TRBV9 and J usage is TRBJ1-1, with unresolved D. The CDR3 loop spans 13 amino acids. Trimming removed 2 bases from V and 1 base from J, with 6 bases in between. Germline V gene lookup returns CDR1 SGDLS and CDR2 YYNGEE.

J is TRBJ1-2 and V is TRBV27; no clear D gene. V shed 0 bases and J shed 5 bases, with 7 bases lying between them. This CDR3 comprises 13 residues. Per the germline V gene, CDR1 is MNHEY and CDR2 is SMNVEV (reference sequence). CDR3 in amino acids: CASSLSRGYGYTF. CDR3 DNA sequence: TGTGCCAGCAGTTTATCTCGGGGATATGGCTACACCTTC.

The J gene is TRBJ2-2, the V gene TRBV13; 14 bases line up with TRBD2. Germline assignment: CDR1 PRHDT and CDR2 FYEKMQ (reference sequence). This CDR3 contains 18 residues. Trimming cost V 5 bases and J 4 bases; bases outside gene matches: 9. The DNA for the CDR3 is TGTGCCAGCAGCCTACCGGGACTAGCGGGAGAGCGCACCGGGGAGCTGTTTTTT. It specifies CASSLPGLAGERTGELFF.

This sequence joins TRBV2 and TRBJ1-5; 7 bases fit TRBD1. The CDR3 consists of 16 residues. Germline CDR1 SNHLY, CDR2 FYNNEI. J was trimmed by 1 base and V by 2 bases; bases with no gene match: 5. The CDR3, as DNA: TGTGCCAGCAGTGAAAGGACAGGCAGGAGCAATCAGCCCCAGCATTTT. It translates to CASSERTGRSNQPQHF.

This clone has only one observation. The chain uses TRBV28 and TRBJ1-5, with D unresolved. The V and J ends lost 8 bases and 3 bases respectively, with 20 bases between them. CDR3 length equals 16 residues. Germline V gene sequence: CDR1 MDHEN, CDR2 SYDVKM. The CDR3 nucleotides are TGTGCCAGCCCCCCTAGTATACTGCAGGCCAATCAGCCCCAGCATTTT. It yields the protein CASPPSILQANQPQHF.

This clone appeared a single time. The chain recombines TRBV2 with TRBJ2-7; D not resolved. Germline CDR1 SNHLY, CDR2 FYNNEI. The germline V and J ends were trimmed by 10 bases and 2 bases, with 12 bases remaining between them. This CDR3 spans 12 amino acids. The CDR3 DNA sequence: TGTGCCACCCGGGCGAATCCCTACGAGCAGTACTTC. Protein sequence: CATRANPYEQYF.

The rearrangement links TRBV19 to TRBJ2-5, with 7 positions matching TRBD1. The V segment lost 5 bases and the J segment 2 bases; nucleotides outside the gene matches: 2. The germline gives CDR1 LNHDA, CDR2 SQIVND (reference sequence). The CDR3 has 13 amino acids. The DNA for the CDR3 is TGTGCCAGTAGTGCACAGGGGCAAGAGACCCAGTACTTC. It specifies CASSAQGQETQYF.

The rearrangement joins TRBV5-6 to TRBJ2-6; TRBD2 agrees at 9 bases. CDR1 is SGHDT, CDR2 YYEEEE, per germline. V shed 4 bases, J shed 12 bases, and the junction held 11 bases outside the gene matches. This CDR3 region has 15 residues. The chain's CDR3 is CASSPQASGVGVLTF. The DNA of the CDR3 is TGTGCCAGCAGCCCTCAGGCTAGCGGGGTCGGCGTCCTGACTTTC.

The chain combines TRBV3-1 (or the pseudogene TRBV3-2) with TRBJ1-6; D is unclear. The CDR3 length is 13 residues. Germline lookup yields CDR1 LGHDT and CDR2 YNNKEL (reference sequence). V was trimmed by 6 bases and J by 5 bases, leaving 8 bases between them. The CDR3 spells CASRGGDNSPLHF. The CDR3 bases are TGTGCCAGCAGGGGCGGAGATAATTCACCCCTCCACTTT.

The chain joins TRBV29-1 to TRBJ1-2; D possibly corresponds to TRBD1 (5 bases). Germline CDR1 reads SQVTM; CDR2 reads ANQGSEA. The CDR3 covers 13 residues. V shed 3 bases and J shed 5 bases, with 13 bases lying between them. DNA of the CDR3: TGCAGCGTTGAGCCTCCGGGGGAATATGGCTACACCTTC. Translating gives CSVEPPGEYGYTF.

V and J are TRBV28 and TRBJ1-6; no clear D. The CDR3 has 15 amino acids. Germline V gene data show CDR1 as MDHEN and CDR2 as SYDVKM. V was shortened by 6 bases and J by 7 bases, with 16 bases between the two germline ends. The CDR3 reads CASSSLFGLNSPLHF. CDR3 nucleotide sequence: TGTGCCAGCAGCTCCCTTTTCGGGCTCAATTCACCCCTCCACTTT.

The rearrangement joins TRBV27 to TRBJ2-7, with D unclear. The germline V and J ends were trimmed by 5 bases and 4 bases, with 12 bases remaining between them. The CDR3 runs 13 residues. Germline V CDR1 and CDR2: MNHEY, SMNVEV (reference sequence). The CDR3: CASSEALGYEQYF. The CDR3 bases are TGTGCCAGCAGTGAGGCCTTGGGATACGAGCAGTACTTC.

This clone occurred once. This rearrangement joins TRBV6-5 to TRBJ2-7, with D perhaps TRBD2 (5 bases). The V gene lost 11 bases and the J gene lost 1 base, with 12 bases spanning the gap. CDR1 and CDR2 (germline): MNHEY, SVGAGI. The CDR3 extends over 12 amino acids. CDR3 amino acids: CASGYFSYEQYF. The CDR3 region has the DNA TGTGCCTCGGGATACTTTTCCTACGAGCAGTACTTC.

J is TRBJ1-4 and V is TRBV4-2; TRBD1 is a possible D gene (6 bases). CDR1 is LGHNA, CDR2 YNFKEQ, per germline. This CDR3 comprises 16 residues. V gave up 1 base and J gave up 4 bases, with 13 bases separating them. The DNA for the CDR3 is TGTGCCAGCAGCCAAGGCGTAGGGGGAGATAATGAAAAACTGTTTTTT. It is translated as CASSQGVGGDNEKLFF.

This clone was recorded once. The V call is TRBV6-5, the J call TRBJ1-2; the D gene is possibly TRBD1 (5 bases). The CDR3 consists of 12 residues. CDR1 and CDR2 from the germline V gene are MNHEY and SVGAGI. V was pared by 6 bases and J by 4 bases, with 9 bases between. The CDR3 protein is CASRIGAYGYTF. The CDR3 nucleotides are TGTGCCAGCAGGATCGGGGCCTATGGCTACACCTTC.

The genes are TRBV19 and TRBJ1-2; D not resolved. Germline loops: CDR1 LNHDA, CDR2 SQIVND (reference sequence). The V end lost 3 bases, the J end lost 5 bases, and 16 bases lay between the germline ends. This CDR3 has 15 amino acids. CDR3 bases: TGTGCCAGTAGTATTGATAATCGTCGCGGGTATGGCTACACCTTC. This codes for CASSIDNRRGYGYTF.

The gene calls are TRBV19 and TRBJ1-6, with 7 bases fitting TRBD1. CDR1 and CDR2 from the germline V gene are LNHDA and SQIVND (reference sequence). The CDR3 extends over 15 amino acids. Trimming removed 4 bases from V and 7 bases from J; junction bases left unmatched: 7. The CDR3 nucleotides read TGTGCCAGTAGTAAGAACAGGGGAAGAAATTCACCCCTCCACTTT. It yields the protein CASSKNRGRNSPLHF.

The V gene is TRBV9, the J gene TRBJ1-4; D remains unclear. The CDR3 spans 15 residues. The germline V and J ends were trimmed by 0 bases and 4 bases, with 10 bases remaining between them. In germline, CDR1 is SGDLS, CDR2 YYNGEE. DNA of the CDR3: TGTGCCAGCAGCGTAGGGGGAGGGAGTAATGAAAAACTGTTTTTT. Residues: CASSVGGGSNEKLFF.

The rearrangement uses TRBV2 and TRBJ1-2; D gene unclear. The V end lost 7 bases, the J end lost 4 bases, and 25 bases lay between the germline ends. This CDR3 spans 17 amino acids. The germline CDR1 and CDR2 sequences are SNHLY and FYNNEI. CDR3 nucleotides: TGTGCCAGCAACCCGGGCCCGGAGTTAGCCTGGTTCTATGGCTACACCTTC. Residues: CASNPGPELAWFYGYTF.

The chain joins TRBV19 to TRBJ2-7; tentative D call: TRBD2 (6 bases). Germline V CDR1 and CDR2: LNHDA, SQIVND (reference sequence). The V end lost 6 bases, the J end lost 0 bases, and 21 bases lay between the germline ends. The CDR3 loop spans 17 amino acids. The CDR3: CASRTLSGDGSSYEQYF. CDR3 nucleotide sequence: TGTGCCAGTAGGACGCTCTCCGGGGACGGGAGCTCCTACGAGCAGTACTTC.

This clone was picked up a small number of times. J is TRBJ2-7 and V is TRBV27; 8 nucleotides line up with TRBD2. This CDR3 has 15 amino acids. The germline gives CDR1 MNHEY, CDR2 SMNVEV (reference sequence). V gave up 4 bases and J gave up 5 bases; unmatched junction bases: 10. CDR3 protein: CASSSVGAGEDEQYF. As DNA, the CDR3 is TGTGCCAGCAGTTCCGTAGGAGCGGGAGAGGACGAGCAGTACTTC.

This sequence joins TRBV18 and TRBJ1-4; D possibly corresponds to TRBD1 (6 bases). Trimming took off 4 bases at V and 13 bases at J, with 13 bases between the two ends. There are 12 residues in the CDR3. Per germline, CDR1 KGHSH and CDR2 LQKENI. CDR3 nucleotide sequence: TGTGCCAGCTCACATATGGGACAAACACTGTTTTTT. Its protein product is CASSHMGQTLFF.

The table lists this clone with a few counts. This chain connects TRBV3-1 (or the pseudogene TRBV3-2) to TRBJ2-7; possibly TRBD2 for D (6 bases). The V end lost 3 bases, the J end lost 12 bases, and 18 bases lay between the germline ends. The CDR3 loop spans 13 amino acids. Germline V gives CDR1 LGHDT, CDR2 YNNKEL (reference sequence). The CDR3 region is CASSQGLREEAYF. For the CDR3, the DNA is TGTGCCAGCAGCCAGGGTCTGAGGGAGGAAGCGTACTTC.

The table lists this clone with a count of one. The gene calls are TRBV4-3 and TRBJ2-2; 9 bases match TRBD1. CDR1 and CDR2 (germline): LGHNA, YSLEER. CDR3 length equals 16 residues. Trimming removed 2 bases from V and 5 bases from J; junction bases left unmatched: 6. CDR3 sequence: CASSQPGQGRTGELFF. The CDR3 region has the DNA TGCGCCAGCAGCCAACCGGGACAGGGAAGGACCGGGGAGCTGTTTTTT.

J is TRBJ2-7 and V is TRBV30, with a possible D match to TRBD1 (5 bases). The CDR3 extends over 12 amino acids. The germline V gene encodes CDR1 GTSNPN and CDR2 SVGIG (reference sequence). Between the trimmed V and J ends, which lost 2 bases and 3 bases, there was a span of 8 bases. The CDR3 loop is CAWSIDSYEQYF. The CDR3 region has the DNA TGTGCCTGGAGTATCGACAGCTACGAGCAGTACTTC.

The chain uses TRBV21-1 and TRBJ1-4; TRBD1, the table's D call, lacks a check against the DNA. TRBV21-1 is recorded as a pseudogene. The CDR3 contains 16 residues. CDR3 residues: CASSTTGRKTNEKLFF. In DNA form, the CDR3 reads TGTGCCAGCAGCACGACAGGGAGAAAGACTAATGAAAAACTGTTTTTT.

The chain uses TRBV4-1 and TRBJ2-7; D remains unclear. The CDR3 extends over 14 amino acids. Per the germline V gene, CDR1 is MGHRA and CDR2 is YSYEKL. V lost 0 bases and J 2 bases, leaving 8 bases between the germline ends. CDR3 loop: CASSQDGLAYEQYF. CDR3 nucleotide sequence: TGCGCCAGCAGCCAAGACGGTCTAGCCTACGAGCAGTACTTC.

This clone came up once. The J gene is TRBJ2-1, the V gene TRBV27; 7 nucleotides agree with TRBD2. Germline V lookup: CDR1 MNHEY, CDR2 SMNVEV (reference sequence). V lost 0 bases, J lost 9 bases, and 5 bases stayed unmatched. This CDR3 has 14 amino acids. CDR3 sequence: CASSLSGGLGEQFF. CDR3 DNA: TGTGCCAGCAGTTTATCGGGGGGGTTGGGTGAGCAGTTCTTC.